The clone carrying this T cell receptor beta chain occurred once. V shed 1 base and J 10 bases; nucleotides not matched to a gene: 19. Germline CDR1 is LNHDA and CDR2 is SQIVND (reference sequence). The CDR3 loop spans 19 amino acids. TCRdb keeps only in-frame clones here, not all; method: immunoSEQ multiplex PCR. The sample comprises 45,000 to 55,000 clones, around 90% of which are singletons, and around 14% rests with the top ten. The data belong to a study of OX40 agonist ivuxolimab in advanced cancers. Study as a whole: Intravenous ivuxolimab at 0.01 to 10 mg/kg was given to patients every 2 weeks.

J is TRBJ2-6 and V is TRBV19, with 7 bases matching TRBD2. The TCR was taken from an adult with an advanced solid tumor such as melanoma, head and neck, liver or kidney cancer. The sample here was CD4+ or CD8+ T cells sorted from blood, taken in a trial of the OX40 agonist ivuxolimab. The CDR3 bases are TGTGCCAGTAGTATAGGTCGCCTAGCGGCCATAAGGAGGGAAAACGTCCTGACTTTC. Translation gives CASSIGRLAAIRRENVLTF.